What follows are 29 T cell receptor beta chains derived from one specimen sequenced in a study of regulatory T cells in long-lasting Graves disease. Construction of TCR beta libraries relied on iRepertoire HTBI primers and on Arm-PCR targeting CDR3 regions. A single record per CDR3 protein comes from TCRdb applying MiXCR to the multiplex PCR reads. The profile shows hundreds of thousands of distinct CDR3 sequences, approximately 16% of them singletons. Time point: newly diagnosed GD, antithyroid drugs for less than 3 months. RNA isolated from PBMCs was used to make the TCR library. The data were also submitted as part of a second study, on T cells in Graves' hyperthyroidism and ophthalmopathy.

Sequencing was performed on peripheral blood mononuclear cells (PBMCs), taken at new diagnosis, from a patient treated with antithyroid drugs. Receptor source: a woman between 40 and 50 years old with Graves disease.

This clonotype was seen at least ten times. This sequence joins TRBV28 and TRBJ2-5, with D possibly TRBD1 on 5 matching bases. In germline, CDR1 is MDHEN, CDR2 SYDVKM. The V end was cut by 4 bases, the J end by 1 base, with 13 bases between. The CDR3 has 15 amino acids. The CDR3 coding sequence is TGTGCCAGCAGTTCACACAGACAGTTCCAAGAGACCCAGTACTTC. Its translation is CASSSHRQFQETQYF.

This clonotype was seen repeatedly, ten times or more. This chain joins TRBV5-1 and TRBJ2-1, with 10 positions matching TRBD2. Germline V gene data show CDR1 as SGHRS and CDR2 as YFSETQ. V was clipped by 2 bases and J by 7 bases; unmatched bases: 9. The CDR3 is 16 amino acids. The chain's CDR3 is CASSLKLLAGSNEQFF. The CDR3 nucleotides read TGCGCCAGCAGCTTAAAGTTACTAGCGGGATCTAATGAGCAGTTCTTC.

In this sample, this clonotype turned up many times. The chain has TRBV28 and TRBJ2-7; D is perhaps TRBD1 (5 bases). Trimming took off 4 bases at V and 2 bases at J, with 12 bases between the two ends. Germline assignment: CDR1 MDHEN and CDR2 SYDVKM. The CDR3 has 14 residues. CDR3 in amino acids: CASSSPDTAYEQYF. In nucleotides, the CDR3 is TGTGCCAGCAGTTCCCCGGACACCGCCTACGAGCAGTACTTC. The whole variable domain, filled in from reference TRBV28 and TRBJ2-7, reads DVKVTQSSRYLVKRTGEKVFLECVQDMDHENMFWYRQDPGLGLRLIYFSYDVKMKEKGDIPEGYSVSREKKERFSLILESASTNQTSMYLCASSSPDTAYEQYFGPGTRLTVT.

This clonotype was observed a handful of times. The V gene is TRBV29-1, the J gene TRBJ1-2; no clear D. V gave up 5 bases and J gave up 6 bases, with 1 base separating them. Germline loops: CDR1 SQVTM, CDR2 ANQGSEA. The CDR3 spans 8 residues. The CDR3 reads CSVNGYTF. As DNA, the CDR3 is TGCAGCGTTAATGGCTACACCTTC.

Many counts were recorded for this clonotype. The chain joins TRBV20-1 to TRBJ2-5; no clear D gene. This CDR3 has 15 amino acids. Trimming removed 0 bases from V and 1 base from J, with 12 bases in between. Germline V gene lookup returns CDR1 DFQATT and CDR2 SNEGSKA (reference sequence). The CDR3, as DNA: TGCAGTGCTAGAGATCAAAGAACGACCCAAGAGACCCAGTACTTC. The encoded protein is CSARDQRTTQETQYF.

This clonotype was recorded many times. The V and J genes are TRBV9 and TRBJ2-7; D is undetermined. Trimming stripped 1 base from V and 2 bases from J, with 16 bases between. This CDR3 spans 16 amino acids. CDR1 is SGDLS, CDR2 YYNGEE, per germline. For the CDR3, the DNA is TGTGCCAGCAGCGTAATGGCGACCTCGGACCCCTACGAGCAGTACTTC. Its translation is CASSVMATSDPYEQYF.

As for this clonotype: This clone may be a read error of a much larger clone one base away. The gene calls are TRBV15 and TRBJ2-1; D is uncertain. This CDR3 is built from 17 residues. V was trimmed by 0 bases and J by 10 bases, leaving 22 bases between them. The germline gives CDR1 LNHNV, CDR2 YYDKDF (reference sequence). CDR3 amino acids: CATSRDQGQRLSSEQFF. In DNA form, the CDR3 reads TGTGCCACCAGCAGAGATCAAGGCCAAAGACTCTCCTCCGAGCAGTTCTTC.

This clonotype was seen a handful of times. The chain combines TRBV20-1 with TRBJ2-1, with 7 bases identical to TRBD2. After removal of 3 bases from V and 0 bases from J, the junction contained 8 bases not matched to a gene. The CDR3 runs to 16 residues. Germline V gene data show CDR1 as DFQATT and CDR2 as SNEGSKA (reference sequence). This CDR3 reads CSARTSRPSSYNEQFF. The DNA of the CDR3 is TGCAGTGCTAGGACTAGCCGCCCGAGCTCCTACAATGAGCAGTTCTTC.

This clonotype has a count of ten or more. V is TRBV2 and J is TRBJ2-7; TRBD1 aligns across 8 bases. This CDR3 has 14 residues. Looked up from germline, CDR1 is SNHLY and CDR2 is FYNNEI. Trimming took 2 bases from V and 2 from J; bases not matched to a gene: 2. CDR3 nucleotides: TGTGCCAGCAGTGAACGCAGGGGGCCCTACGAGCAGTACTTC. The encoded protein is CASSERRGPYEQYF. The variable domain in full, completed from reference TRBV2 and TRBJ2-7, reads EPEVTQTPSHQVTQMGQEVILRCVPISNHLYFYWYRQILGQKVEFLVSFYNNEISEKSEIFDDQFSVERPDGSNFTLKIRSTKLEDSAMYFCASSERRGPYEQYFGPGTRLTVT.

The V and J genes are TRBV12-3 or TRBV12-4 and TRBJ1-4; D is possibly TRBD1 (5 bases). This CDR3 has 14 residues. Trimming took off 3 bases at V and 4 bases at J, with 9 bases between the two ends. The CDR3: CASSFGGYNEKLFF. CDR3 in DNA: TGTGCCAGCAGTTTTGGGGGTTATAATGAAAAACTGTTTTTT.

This clonotype was counted many times. The rearrangement uses TRBV3-1 and TRBJ1-1, with D unclear. Trimming stripped 1 base from V and 3 bases from J, with 3 bases between. Germline CDR1 LGHDT, CDR2 YNNKEL (reference sequence). The CDR3 has 12 residues. The CDR3 is CASSQAYTEAFF. CDR3 bases: TGTGCCAGCAGCCAAGCCTACACTGAAGCTTTCTTT. Combining the CDR3 with reference TRBV3-1 and TRBJ1-1 gives the whole variable domain DTAVSQTPKYLVTQMGNDKSIKCEQNLGHDTMYWYKQDSKKFLKIMFSYNNKELIINETVPNRFSPKSPDKAHLNLHINSLELGDSAVYFCASSQAYTEAFFGQGTRLTVV.

The J gene is TRBJ1-1, the V gene TRBV4-2, with D unresolved. Per the germline V gene, CDR1 is LGHNA and CDR2 is YNFKEQ. This CDR3 has 14 residues. The germline V and J ends were trimmed by 4 bases and 1 base, with 10 bases remaining between them. As DNA, the CDR3 is TGTGCCAGCAGCCCACAAACAGCGAACACTGAAGCTTTCTTT. Translating gives CASSPQTANTEAFF.

This clonotype showed up just a few times. V is TRBV7-9 and J is TRBJ1-2; no definite D call. Germline V gene sequence: CDR1 SEHNR, CDR2 FQNEAQ (reference sequence). Trimming took 6 bases from V and 6 from J, leaving 11 bases between them. The CDR3 contains 12 residues. The CDR3 loop reads CASSLHGNGYTF. CDR3 DNA sequence: TGTGCCAGCAGTCTACATGGTAATGGCTACACCTTC.

This clonotype was seen many times. The chain carries TRBV9 and TRBJ2-7, with TRBD2 matching 10 bases. V lost 0 bases and J lost 5; bases outside the gene matches: 5. The CDR3 covers 15 residues. Germline assignment: CDR1 SGDLS and CDR2 YYNGEE. CDR3 sequence reads: CASSVVASGSNEQYF. CDR3 bases: TGTGCCAGCAGCGTAGTGGCTAGCGGGAGCAACGAGCAGTACTTC.

The sample holds a few counts of this clonotype. The J gene is TRBJ2-5, the V gene TRBV3-1, with D possibly being TRBD2 (6 bases). V dropped 4 bases and J dropped 0 bases, with 15 bases sitting between them. The V gene's germline CDR1 is LGHDT and CDR2 YNNKEL (reference sequence). This CDR3 region has 16 residues. For the CDR3, the DNA is TGTGCCAGCAGCCTAGATTCGGGGGACTACCAAGAGACCCAGTACTTC. Translation gives CASSLDSGDYQETQYF.

This clonotype was counted many times. The chain recombines TRBV24-1 with TRBJ2-1, with 8 bases identical to TRBD1. Germline V lookup: CDR1 KGHDR, CDR2 SFDVKD. V lost 9 bases to trimming and J lost 1 base; unmatched junction nucleotides: 10. This CDR3 comprises 16 residues. The CDR3 DNA reads TGTGCCACCGGGCTACCGGGACAGGCTTCCTACAATGAGCAGTTCTTC. The encoded protein is CATGLPGQASYNEQFF.

The gene calls are TRBV6-2 or TRBV6-3 and TRBJ2-7, with D possibly TRBD1 on 6 matching bases. Trimming took 0 bases from V and 5 from J, leaving 14 bases between them. CDR3 size: 15 residues. Germline-derived CDR1 and CDR2 are MNHEY and SVGEGT. The CDR3 DNA is TGTGCCAGCAGTTACTCGTTTAATCGACAGGACGAGCAGTACTTC. Encoded protein: CASSYSFNRQDEQYF.

Note on this clonotype: A far larger clone is off by one base, so a read error is likely. The CDR3 ends on some other residue instead of the conserved phenylalanine or tryptophan, so this is likely a read error. This sequence joins TRBV7-9 and TRBJ2-3; TRBD2 agrees at 11 bases. V was clipped by 5 bases and J by 0 bases; unmatched bases: 4. This CDR3 spans 16 amino acids. In germline, CDR1 is SEHNR, CDR2 FQNEAQ (reference sequence). CDR3 amino acids: CASSPRTSGSTDTQYS. Written as DNA, the CDR3 is TGTGCCAGCAGCCCTCGGACTAGCGGGAGCACAGATACGCAGTATTCT.

This clonotype was counted between two and nine times. The V and J genes are TRBV3-1 and TRBJ1-5; D is uncertain. Trimming stripped 0 bases from V and 1 base from J, with 7 bases between. The V gene's germline CDR1 is LGHDT and CDR2 YNNKEL (reference sequence). The CDR3 has 15 residues. Here the CDR3 DNA reads TGTGCCAGCAGCCAAGACTACAGAAGCAATCAGCCCCAGCATTTT. It translates to CASSQDYRSNQPQHF.

This clonotype has a count of ten or more. The J gene is TRBJ2-2, the V gene TRBV6-2 or TRBV6-3, with a possible D match to TRBD1 (5 bases). The length of the CDR3 is 13 residues. From germline, CDR1 is MNHEY and CDR2 SVGEGT. Trimming cost V 4 bases and J 5 bases, with 8 bases left between them. CDR3 DNA sequence: TGTGCCAGCAGTTGGACACGGACCGGGGAGCTGTTTTTT. Encoded protein: CASSWTRTGELFF.

This clonotype has more than one count but fewer than ten. The chain couples TRBV15 to TRBJ2-1; TRBD2 matches 8 bases. This CDR3 region has 16 residues. Germline V lookup: CDR1 LNHNV, CDR2 YYDKDF (reference sequence). V lost 0 bases to trimming and J lost 4 bases; unmatched junction nucleotides: 5. Written as DNA, the CDR3 is TGTGCCACCAGCAGAGATCGGGGGGGGGTTTACAATGAGCAGTTCTTC. This gives the protein CATSRDRGGVYNEQFF.

Ten or more counts support this clonotype. The chain links TRBV10-3 to TRBJ2-1, with 10 bases matching TRBD1. Germline loops: CDR1 ENHRY, CDR2 SYGVKD. Trimming at V came to 5 bases and at J to 5 bases, leaving 3 bases not matched to a gene. This CDR3 has 14 residues. The CDR3 nucleotides are TGTGCCATCAGTACCGGGACAGGGGACAATGAGCAGTTCTTC. Residues: CAISTGTGDNEQFF.

The chain employs TRBV15 and TRBJ1-6; D unresolved. CDR1 is LNHNV and CDR2 is YYDKDF in the germline V gene (reference sequence). The CDR3 spans 16 residues. V was cut by 5 bases and J by 0 bases, with 11 bases left in between. CDR3 in DNA: TGTGCCACCAGCGGGGAACTCAGCTCCTATAATTCACCCCTCCACTTT. Translation: CATSGELSSYNSPLHF.

This clonotype was recorded a few times. The chain combines TRBV30 with TRBJ2-3; D possibly uses TRBD1 or TRBD2 (5 bases each). The germline gives CDR1 GTSNPN, CDR2 SVGIG (reference sequence). This CDR3 has 15 amino acids. Trimming shortened V by 3 bases and J by 3 bases, and 16 bases separated the two germline ends. For the CDR3, the DNA is TGTGCCTGGAGCGCCGGGACCCTTCAAACAGATACGCAGTATTTT. As protein: CAWSAGTLQTDTQYF.

The rearrangement links TRBV5-1 to TRBJ1-1; a possible D gene is TRBD1 (5 bases). Trimming shortened V by 6 bases and J by 4 bases, and 13 bases separated the two germline ends. This CDR3 has 13 residues. The V gene's germline CDR1 is SGHRS and CDR2 YFSETQ. The CDR3 DNA reads as TGCGCCAGCATCGACAGCCCCGGCACTGAAGCTTTCTTT. This gives the protein CASIDSPGTEAFF.

This clonotype has ten or more counts. The genes are TRBV27 and TRBJ2-3, with D possibly being TRBD2 (5 bases). Germline lookup yields CDR1 MNHEY and CDR2 SMNVEV (reference sequence). This CDR3 contains 14 residues. Trimming pared 10 bases from V and 4 bases from J, leaving 18 bases between. CDR3 region: CATAGGALPDTQYF. The DNA for the CDR3 is TGTGCCACGGCGGGCGGCGCACTCCCAGATACGCAGTATTTT.

At least ten counts were recorded for this clonotype. J is TRBJ2-7 and V is TRBV11-3, with D perhaps TRBD1 or TRBD2 (5 bases each). The V end was cut by 5 bases, the J end by 3 bases, with 14 bases between. Germline loops: CDR1 SGHNT, CDR2 YENEEA. This CDR3 has 14 residues. The CDR3 spells CASSPRDGYYEQYF. DNA for the CDR3: TGTGCCAGCAGCCCAAGGGACGGCTACTACGAGCAGTACTTC.

This clonotype was detected many times. The gene calls are TRBV9 and TRBJ2-5; a possible D gene is TRBD2 (6 bases). CDR3 size: 15 residues. CDR1 is SGDLS and CDR2 is YYNGEE in the germline V gene. Deletions cut 0 bases from V and 3 bases from J, with 12 bases between. CDR3 in DNA: TGTGCCAGCAGCGTAGGGGACTGGGGAGAAGAGACCCAGTACTTC. Translation gives CASSVGDWGEETQYF.

This clonotype was seen at least ten times. The genes are TRBV20-1 and TRBJ2-3; tentatively, D is TRBD1 (6 bases). Trimming removed 6 bases at V and 2 bases at J, with 18 bases between. Germline-derived CDR1 and CDR2 are DFQATT and SNEGSKA (reference sequence). This CDR3 spans 15 amino acids. The CDR3 reads CSARTPGQNTDTQYF. The DNA of the CDR3 is TGCAGTGCACGGACCCCCGGACAGAACACAGATACGCAGTATTTT.